This TCR beta chain is from a study of Ad26.COV2.S vaccination and SARS-CoV-2 variants. Study-wide findings and caveats: Researchers reported similar non-spike TCR breadth in vaccine and placebo recipients.

Clones were sequenced by immunoSEQ multiplex PCR, and TCRdb holds only the in-frame ones, with some missing. The sample comprises some 640,000 clones, about 89% of which are singletons, and about 1.5% rests with the top ten. Treatment of the sample: 15 to 20 received Ad26.COV2.S at low or high dose, single or two shots; about 5 received placebo; per-sample allocation not given. Day 63 after the first injection of vaccine or placebo was the sampling time. The germline gives CDR1 GTSNPN, CDR2 SVGIG (reference sequence). The CDR3 has 12 amino acids. Trimming left V 2 bases short and J 8 bases short, with 12 bases between. This clone was picked up one time. Its antigen remains unknown.

The receptor's source is a person between 18 and 65 years old who received the Ad26.COV2.S COVID-19 vaccine or a placebo. The source was peripheral blood, collected in a trial of Ad26.COV2.S vaccine versus placebo. J is TRBJ1-2 and V is TRBV30; D call uncertain. The CDR3 DNA is TGTGCCTGGAGTACCCCGGACCCGGGCTACACCTTC. As protein: CAWSTPDPGYTF.